This T cell receptor (beta chain) was observed in a study of T-cell reconstitution after alpha-beta-depleted transplantation in children. It was with unique molecular identifiers that the TCRbeta library was prepared. TCRdb recomputed calls from the PCR reads with MiXCR, one row per CDR3 protein. The sample yields about 690,000 distinct CDR3 sequences, 16% seen once. This clonotype was recorded once. The CDR3 consists of 14 residues. Looked up from germline, CDR1 is PRHDT and CDR2 is FYEKMQ (reference sequence). With 5 bases removed from V and 4 bases from J, the gap between germline ends came to 14 bases.

The sequence came from a human donor who donated a stem cell graft to a child with acute myeloid leukemia. The sequences come from PBMCs from the stem cell graft donor, collected from the stem cell graft. The rearrangement uses TRBV13 and TRBJ1-1; D remains ambiguous. CDR3 sequence reads: CASSPRTFGTEAFF. The CDR3 DNA is TGTGCCAGCAGCCCCCGCACATTTGGCACTGAAGCTTTCTTT. Complete variable domain (other parts from reference TRBV13 and TRBJ1-1): AAGVIQSPRHLIKEKRETATLKCYPIPRHDTVYWYQQGPGQDPQFLISFYEKMQSDKGSIPDRFSAQQFSDYHSELNMSSLELGDSALYFCASSPRTFGTEAFFGQGTRLTVV.